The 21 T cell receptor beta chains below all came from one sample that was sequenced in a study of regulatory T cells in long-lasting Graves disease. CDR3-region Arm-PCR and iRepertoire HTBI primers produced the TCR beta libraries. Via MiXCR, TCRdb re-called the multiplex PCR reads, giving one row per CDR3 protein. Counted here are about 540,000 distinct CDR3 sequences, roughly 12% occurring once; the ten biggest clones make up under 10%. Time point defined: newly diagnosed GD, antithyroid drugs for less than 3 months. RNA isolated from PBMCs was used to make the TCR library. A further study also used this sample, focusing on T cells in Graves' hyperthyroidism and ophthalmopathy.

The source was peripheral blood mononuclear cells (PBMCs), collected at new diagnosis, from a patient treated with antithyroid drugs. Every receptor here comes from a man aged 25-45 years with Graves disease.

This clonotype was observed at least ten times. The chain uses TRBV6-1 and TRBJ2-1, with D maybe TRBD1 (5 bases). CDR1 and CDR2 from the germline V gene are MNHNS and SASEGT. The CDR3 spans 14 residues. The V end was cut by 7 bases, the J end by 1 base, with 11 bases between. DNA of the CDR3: TGTGCCAGCATGGTCGACAGTTCCTACAATGAGCAGTTCTTC. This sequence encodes CASMVDSSYNEQFF.

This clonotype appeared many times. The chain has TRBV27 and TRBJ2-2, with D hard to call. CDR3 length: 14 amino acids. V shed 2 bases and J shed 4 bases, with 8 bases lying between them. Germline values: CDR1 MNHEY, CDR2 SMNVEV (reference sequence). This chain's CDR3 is CASSLVRSTGELFF. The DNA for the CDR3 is TGTGCCAGCAGTTTAGTGCGGTCCACCGGGGAGCTGTTTTTT.

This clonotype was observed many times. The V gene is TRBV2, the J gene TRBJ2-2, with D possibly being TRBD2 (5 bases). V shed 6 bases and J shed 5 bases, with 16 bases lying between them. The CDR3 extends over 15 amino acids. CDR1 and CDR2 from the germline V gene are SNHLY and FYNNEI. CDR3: CASSLGLPRTGELFF. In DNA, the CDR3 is TGTGCCAGCAGCCTAGGACTCCCCCGGACCGGGGAGCTGTTTTTT.

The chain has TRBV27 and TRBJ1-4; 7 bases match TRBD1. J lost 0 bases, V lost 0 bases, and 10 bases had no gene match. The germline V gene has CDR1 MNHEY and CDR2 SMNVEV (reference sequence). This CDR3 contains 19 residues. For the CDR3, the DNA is TGTGCCAGCAGTTTATCTAGCCCCCAAACAGGGGCAACTAATGAAAAACTGTTTTTT. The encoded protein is CASSLSSPQTGATNEKLFF.

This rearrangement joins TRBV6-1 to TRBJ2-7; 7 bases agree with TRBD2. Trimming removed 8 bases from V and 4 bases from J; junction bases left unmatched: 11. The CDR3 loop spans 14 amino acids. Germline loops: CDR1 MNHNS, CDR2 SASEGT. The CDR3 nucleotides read TGTGCCAGCTCTTGGTCGGCGGGAGCATACGAGCAGTACTTC. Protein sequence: CASSWSAGAYEQYF.

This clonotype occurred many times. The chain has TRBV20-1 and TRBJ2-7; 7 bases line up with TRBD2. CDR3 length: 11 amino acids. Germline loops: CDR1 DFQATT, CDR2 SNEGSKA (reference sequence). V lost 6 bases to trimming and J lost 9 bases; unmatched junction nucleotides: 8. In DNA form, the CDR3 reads TGCAGTGCCGGGACTAACATTGGGCAGTACTTC. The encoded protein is CSAGTNIGQYF.

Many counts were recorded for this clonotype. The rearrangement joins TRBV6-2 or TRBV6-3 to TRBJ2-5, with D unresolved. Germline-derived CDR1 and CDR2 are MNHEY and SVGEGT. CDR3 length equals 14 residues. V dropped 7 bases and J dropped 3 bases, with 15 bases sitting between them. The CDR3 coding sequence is TGTGCCAGCACAACCTCATCAGGAAAAGAGACCCAGTACTTC. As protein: CASTTSSGKETQYF.

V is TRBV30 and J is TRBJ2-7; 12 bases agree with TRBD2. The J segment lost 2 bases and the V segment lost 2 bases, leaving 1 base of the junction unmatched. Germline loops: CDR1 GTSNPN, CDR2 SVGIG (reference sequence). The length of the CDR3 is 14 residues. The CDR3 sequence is CAWSLAGGAYEQYF. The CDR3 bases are TGTGCCTGGAGTCTAGCGGGAGGGGCCTACGAGCAGTACTTC.

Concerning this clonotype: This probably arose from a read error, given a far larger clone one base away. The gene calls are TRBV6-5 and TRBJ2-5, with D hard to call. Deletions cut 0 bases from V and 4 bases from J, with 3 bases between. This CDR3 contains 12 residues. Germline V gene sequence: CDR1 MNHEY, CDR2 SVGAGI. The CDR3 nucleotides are TGTGCCAGCAGTTACTCGGTAGAGACCCAGTACTTC. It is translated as CASSYSVETQYF.

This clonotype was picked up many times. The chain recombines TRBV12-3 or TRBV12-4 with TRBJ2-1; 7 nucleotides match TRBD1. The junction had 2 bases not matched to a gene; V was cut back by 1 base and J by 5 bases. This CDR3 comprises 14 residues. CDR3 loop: CASSLGGTDNEQFF. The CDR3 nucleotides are TGTGCCAGCAGTTTAGGGGGGACAGACAATGAGCAGTTCTTC.

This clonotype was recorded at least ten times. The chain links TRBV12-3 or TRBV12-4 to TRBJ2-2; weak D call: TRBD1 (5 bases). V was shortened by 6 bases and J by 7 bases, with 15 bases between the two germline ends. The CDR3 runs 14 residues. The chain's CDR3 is CASRTRSGHGELFF. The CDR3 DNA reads TGTGCCAGCAGAACGAGGAGTGGACACGGGGAGCTGTTTTTT.

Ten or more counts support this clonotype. CDR3 bases: TGTGCCTGGAGTGTATGGACAGAAAACTATGGCTACACCTTC. Translation gives CAWSVWTENYGYTF. This rearrangement joins TRBV30 to TRBJ1-2; D is possibly TRBD1 (6 bases). V dropped 0 bases and J dropped 2 bases, with 10 bases sitting between them. Germline lookup yields CDR1 GTSNPN and CDR2 SVGIG (reference sequence). This CDR3 region has 14 residues.

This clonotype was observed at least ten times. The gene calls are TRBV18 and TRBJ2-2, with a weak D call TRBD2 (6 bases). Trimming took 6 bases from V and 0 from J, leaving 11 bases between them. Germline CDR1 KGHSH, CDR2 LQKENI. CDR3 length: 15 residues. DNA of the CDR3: TGTGCCAGCTCCAGGGTAGCGGCGAACACCGGGGAGCTGTTTTTT. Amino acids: CASSRVAANTGELFF. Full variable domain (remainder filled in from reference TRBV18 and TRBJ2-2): NAGVMQNPRHLVRRRGQEARLRCSPMKGHSHVYWYRQLPEEGLKFMVYLQKENIIDESGMPKERFSAEFPKEGPSILRIQQVVRGDSAAYFCASSRVAANTGELFFGEGSRLTVL.

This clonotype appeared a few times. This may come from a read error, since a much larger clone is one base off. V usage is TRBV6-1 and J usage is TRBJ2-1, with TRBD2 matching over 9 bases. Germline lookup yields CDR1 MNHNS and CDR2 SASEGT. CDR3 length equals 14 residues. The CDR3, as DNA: TGTGCCAGCAGTCCCCTAGCGGGGTACAATGAGCAGTCCTTC. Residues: CASSPLAGYNEQSF.

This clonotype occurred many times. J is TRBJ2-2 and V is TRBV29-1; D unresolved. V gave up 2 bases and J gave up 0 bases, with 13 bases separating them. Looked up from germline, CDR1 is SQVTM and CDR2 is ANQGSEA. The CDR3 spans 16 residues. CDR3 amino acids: CSVETLPNPNTGELFF. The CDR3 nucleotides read TGCAGCGTTGAAACGCTGCCCAACCCGAACACCGGGGAGCTGTTTTTT.

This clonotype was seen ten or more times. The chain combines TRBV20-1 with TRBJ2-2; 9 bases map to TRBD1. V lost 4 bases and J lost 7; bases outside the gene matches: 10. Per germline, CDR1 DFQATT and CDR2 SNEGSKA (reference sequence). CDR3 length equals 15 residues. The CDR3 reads CSANGQGNNGGELFF. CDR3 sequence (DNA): TGCAGTGCTAACGGACAGGGGAACAATGGCGGGGAGCTGTTTTTT.

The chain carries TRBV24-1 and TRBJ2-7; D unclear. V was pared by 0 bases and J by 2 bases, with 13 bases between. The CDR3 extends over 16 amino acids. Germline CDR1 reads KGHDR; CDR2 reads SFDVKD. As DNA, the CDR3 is TGTGCCACCAGTGATTTGGGTAGAGGAGACACCTACGAGCAGTACTTC. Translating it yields CATSDLGRGDTYEQYF.

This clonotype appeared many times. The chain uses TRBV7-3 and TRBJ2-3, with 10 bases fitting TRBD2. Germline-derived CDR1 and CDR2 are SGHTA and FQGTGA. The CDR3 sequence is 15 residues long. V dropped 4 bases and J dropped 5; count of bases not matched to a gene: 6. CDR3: CASSSGGTSVDTQYF. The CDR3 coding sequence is TGTGCCAGCAGCTCAGGGGGGACTAGCGTAGATACGCAGTATTTT.

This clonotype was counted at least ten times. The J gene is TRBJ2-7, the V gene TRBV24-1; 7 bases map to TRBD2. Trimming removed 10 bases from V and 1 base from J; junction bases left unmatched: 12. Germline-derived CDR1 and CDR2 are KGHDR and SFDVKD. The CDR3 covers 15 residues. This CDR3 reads CATCTGAGLSYEQYF. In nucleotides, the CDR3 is TGTGCCACTTGCACTGGAGCGGGACTATCCTACGAGCAGTACTTC.

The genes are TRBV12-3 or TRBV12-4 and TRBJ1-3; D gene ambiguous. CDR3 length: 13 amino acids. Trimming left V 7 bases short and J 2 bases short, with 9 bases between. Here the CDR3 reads CASKLGTGNTIYF. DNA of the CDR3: TGTGCCAGCAAATTAGGTACTGGAAACACCATATATTTT.

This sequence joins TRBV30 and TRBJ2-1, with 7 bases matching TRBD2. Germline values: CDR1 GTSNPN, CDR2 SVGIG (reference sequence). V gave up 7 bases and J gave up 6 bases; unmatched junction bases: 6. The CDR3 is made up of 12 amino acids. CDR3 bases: TGTGCCTTTTTACGCGGGGGCAATGAGCAGTTCTTC. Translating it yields CAFLRGGNEQFF. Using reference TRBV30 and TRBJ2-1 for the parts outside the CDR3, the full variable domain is SQTIHQWPATLVQPVGSPLSLECTVEGTSNPNLYWYRQAAGRGLQLLFYSVGIGQISSEVPQNLSASRPQDRQFILSSKKLLLSDSGFYLCAFLRGGNEQFFGPGTRLTVL.